This T cell receptor beta chain comes out of a study of graft-versus-host responses after intestinal transplantation. The overall study: Isolated intestinal, liver-intestinal, or multivisceral transplants had been given to the recipients. All recipients got anti-thymocyte globulin induction, then tacrolimus and steroids for 2 to 4 years.

Produced via immunoSEQ multiplex PCR; TCRdb's table is partial and in-frame only. The data show roughly 25,000 clones, with about 39% seen just once and about 0.7% held by the top ten. Comment on this clone: This specimen includes other DNA sequences encoding the same CDR3.

A sort after the reaction isolated proliferating CFSE-low CD3+CD4+ and CD3+CD8+ responders. The CDR3 has 14 residues. Trimming at V came to 6 bases and at J to 1 base, leaving 6 bases not matched to a gene. The V gene's germline CDR1 is ENHRY and CDR2 SYGVKD. The specimen comprised alloreactive CD4+ T cells from a mixed lymphocyte reaction culture, sampled before intestinal transplant. Subset specified: CFSE-low proliferating T cells sorted from roughly 6-day pre-transplant mixed lymphocyte reaction (GvH or HvG direction). The chain recombines TRBV10-3 with TRBJ2-7; the match to TRBD2 covers 7 bases. The receptor was isolated from a human patient who received an intestinal transplant. The CDR3 sequence is CAIRQAGLSYEQYF. The CDR3 DNA reads TGTGCCATCAGGCAAGCGGGACTTTCCTACGAGCAGTACTTC.